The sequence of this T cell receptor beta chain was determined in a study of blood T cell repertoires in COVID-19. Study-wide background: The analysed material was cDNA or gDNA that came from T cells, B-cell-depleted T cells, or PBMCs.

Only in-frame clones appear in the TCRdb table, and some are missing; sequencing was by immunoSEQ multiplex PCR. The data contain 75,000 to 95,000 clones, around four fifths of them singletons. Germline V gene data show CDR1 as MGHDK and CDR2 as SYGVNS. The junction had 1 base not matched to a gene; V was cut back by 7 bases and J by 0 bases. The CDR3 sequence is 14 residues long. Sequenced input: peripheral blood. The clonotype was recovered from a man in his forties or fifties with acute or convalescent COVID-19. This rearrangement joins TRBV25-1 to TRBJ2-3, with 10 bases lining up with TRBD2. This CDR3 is CASTTSGSTDTQYF. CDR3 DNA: TGTGCCAGCACGACTAGCGGGAGCACAGATACGCAGTATTTT.